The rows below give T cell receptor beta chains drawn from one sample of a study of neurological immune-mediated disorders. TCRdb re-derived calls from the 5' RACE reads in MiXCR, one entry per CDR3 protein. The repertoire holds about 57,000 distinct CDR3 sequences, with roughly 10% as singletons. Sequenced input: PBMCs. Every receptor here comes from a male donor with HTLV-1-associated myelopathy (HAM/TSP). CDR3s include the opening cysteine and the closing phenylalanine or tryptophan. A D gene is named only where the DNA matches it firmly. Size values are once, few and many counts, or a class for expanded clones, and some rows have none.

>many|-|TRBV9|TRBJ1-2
TGTGCCAGCAGCTCCTCGTGGGGGGACTTCGGCTACACCTTC
CASSSSWGDFGYTF
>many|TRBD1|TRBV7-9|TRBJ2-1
TGTGCCAGCAGCGCGTCCGGGACAGGGTTAATGAATGAGCAGTTCTTC
CASSASGTGLMNEQFF
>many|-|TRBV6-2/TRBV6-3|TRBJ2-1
TGTGCCAGCAGAACCTCTATATCCCTAGAGCAGTTCTTC
CASRTSISLEQFF
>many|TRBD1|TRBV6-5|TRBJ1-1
TGTGCCAGCAGGCCGACAGGGAGGGGTACTGAAGCTTTCTTT
CASRPTGRGTEAFF
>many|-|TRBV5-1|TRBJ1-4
TGCGCCAGCAGCTTGACCGACTCAACTAATGAAAAACTGTTTTTT
CASSLTDSTNEKLFF
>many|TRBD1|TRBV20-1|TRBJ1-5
TGCAGTGCCCGCCCACCGACAGGGGACAATCAGCCCCAGCATTTT
CSARPPTGDNQPQHF
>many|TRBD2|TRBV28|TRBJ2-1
TGTGCCAGCAGGGAAAACCGGGACTACTCCTACAATGAGCAGTTCTTC
CASRENRDYSYNEQFF
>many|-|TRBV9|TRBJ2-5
TGTGCCAGCAGCGTAAGCAACCAAGAGACCCAGTACTTC
CASSVSNQETQYF
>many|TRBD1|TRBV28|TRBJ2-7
TGTGCCAGCAGTTACCGGGACAGCGTCTACGAGCAGTACTTC
CASSYRDSVYEQYF
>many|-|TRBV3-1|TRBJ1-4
TGTGCCAGCAGCCAAGATCTTCGTACTCGGGAAAAACTGTTTTTT
CASSQDLRTREKLFF
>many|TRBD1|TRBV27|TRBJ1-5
TGTGCCAGCAGTTTGACCTTTCATGGGACAGGGGGCTACCAGCCCCAGCATTTT
CASSLTFHGTGGYQPQHF
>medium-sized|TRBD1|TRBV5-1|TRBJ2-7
TGCGCCAGCAGCTTGGGGTTGGGGCAGGGGGCCTACGAGCAGTACTTC
CASSLGLGQGAYEQYF
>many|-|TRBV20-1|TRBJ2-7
TGCAGTGCTAGACCGGAGTACCAGCAGTACTTC
CSARPEYQQYF
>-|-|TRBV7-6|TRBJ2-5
TGTGCCAGCAGCTTGTTCGCGGCTTGCTGGGCCAACCAAGAGACCCAGTACTTC
CASSLFAACWANQETQYF
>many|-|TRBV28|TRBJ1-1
TGTGCCAGCAGGGAGCGGGGGACCCGGGTCACTGAAGCTTTCTTT
CASRERGTRVTEAFF
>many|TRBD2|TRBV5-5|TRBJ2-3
TGTGCCAGCAGCTTAAGGGCTAGCGGGGGTTTTAGCACAGATACGCAGTATTTT
CASSLRASGGFSTDTQYF
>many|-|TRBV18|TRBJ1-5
TGTGCCAGCTCACCACAGGGTTATGGTAGCAATCAGCCCCAGCATTTT
CASSPQGYGSNQPQHF
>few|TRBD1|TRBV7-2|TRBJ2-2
TGTGCCAGCAGCTTAGGTTCGCCGGGACAGGTGAAGGGGACCGGGGAGCTGTTTTTT
CASSLGSPGQVKGTGELFF
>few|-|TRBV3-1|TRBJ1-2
TGTGCCAGCAGCCGAGAGAACTATGGCTACACCTTC
CASSRENYGYTF
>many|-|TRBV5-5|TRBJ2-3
TGTGCCAGTGGATTCAAGGCTAGCACAGATACGCAGTATTTT
CASGFKASTDTQYF
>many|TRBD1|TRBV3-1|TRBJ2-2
TGTGCCAGCAGCCAAGCCGACAGGGCCGGGGAGCTGTTTTTT
CASSQADRAGELFF
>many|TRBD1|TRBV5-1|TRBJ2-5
TGCGCCAGCAGCTCCGGGACAGGGGGCGAAGAGACCCAGTACTTC
CASSSGTGGEETQYF
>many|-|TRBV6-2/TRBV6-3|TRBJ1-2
TGTGCCAGCAGTTCTCCGGGGGGCCATGGCTACACCTTC
CASSSPGGHGYTF
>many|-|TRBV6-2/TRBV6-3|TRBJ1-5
TGTGCCAGCAGTTTCCAAATGGGGCATCAGCCCCAGCATTTT
CASSFQMGHQPQHF
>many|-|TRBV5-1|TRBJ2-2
TGCGCCAGCAGCAAGGAGGGCGGAGTCCTGGACACCGGGGAGCTGTTTTTT
CASSKEGGVLDTGELFF
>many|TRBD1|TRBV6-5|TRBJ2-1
TGTGCCAGCAGTTACTCGATTACAGGGGTCAATGAGCAGTTCTTC
CASSYSITGVNEQFF
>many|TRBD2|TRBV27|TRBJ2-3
TGTGCCAGCAGTGCTTCGACTAGCAGTGATACGCAGTATTTT
CASSASTSSDTQYF
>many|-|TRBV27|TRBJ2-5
TGTGCCAGCAGTTTAAGTTCACTGTTTCAGGGAGAAGAGACCCAGTACTTC
CASSLSSLFQGEETQYF
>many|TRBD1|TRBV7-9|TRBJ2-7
TGTGCCAGCAGCTCCCCGGGACAGGGACCCTACGAGCAGTACTTC
CASSSPGQGPYEQYF
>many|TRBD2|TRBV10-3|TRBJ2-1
TGTGCCATCAGTACGACTAGCGGGGCGGACAATGAGCAGTTCTTC
CAISTTSGADNEQFF
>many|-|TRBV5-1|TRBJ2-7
TGCGCCAGCAGCCCCGGGCAGCCACTCTCCTACGAGCAGTACTTC
CASSPGQPLSYEQYF
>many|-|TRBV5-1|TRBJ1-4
TGCGCCAGCAGCTTGGCCGTATCCGGCGGGAATGAAAAACTGTTTTTT
CASSLAVSGGNEKLFF
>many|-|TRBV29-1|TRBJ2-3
TGCAGCGTTGAGATAGGCACAGATACGCAGTATTTT
CSVEIGTDTQYF
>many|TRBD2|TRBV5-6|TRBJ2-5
TGTGCCAGCAGCTTGGCTCGGCGGGAGCAAGAGACCCAGTACTTC
CASSLARREQETQYF
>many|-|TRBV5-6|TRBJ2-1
TGTGCCAGCAGCTTACGACGGACCTCCTACAATGAGCAGTTCTTC
CASSLRRTSYNEQFF
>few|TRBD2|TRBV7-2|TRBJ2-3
TGTGCCAGCAGCCTTATAGCGGGGGCTGATACGCAGTATTTT
CASSLIAGADTQYF
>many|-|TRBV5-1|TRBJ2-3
TGCGCCAGCAGCTTGGTGGGTACCAGGCCAGACTCTAGCACAGATACGCAGTATTTT
CASSLVGTRPDSSTDTQYF
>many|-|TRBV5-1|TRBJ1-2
TGCGCCAGCAGCTTGGGCGGGCGAAACTATGGCTACACCTTC
CASSLGGRNYGYTF
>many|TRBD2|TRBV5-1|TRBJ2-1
TGCGCCAGCAGCAAACTAGCGGGGGGAACACATGAGCAGTTCTTC
CASSKLAGGTHEQFF
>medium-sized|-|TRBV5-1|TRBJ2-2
TGCGCCAGCAGCCGCATGGACGGCAGGGCCGGGGAGCTGTTTTTT
CASSRMDGRAGELFF
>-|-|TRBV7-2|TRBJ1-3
TGTGCCAGCAGCTGCACCATTAGAAACACCATATATTTT
CASSCTIRNTIYF
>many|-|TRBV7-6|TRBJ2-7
TGTGCCAGCAGCCCTCATCAGGGGAGCTCCTACGAGCAGTACTTC
CASSPHQGSSYEQYF
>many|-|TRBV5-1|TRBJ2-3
TGCGCCAGCAGCTCCCTACCGGGACCCCCCGTCACAGATACGCAGTATTTT
CASSSLPGPPVTDTQYF
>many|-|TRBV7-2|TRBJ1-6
TGTGCCAGCAGCTTAGCGCTGGGAACACGCCATTCACCCCTCCACTTT
CASSLALGTRHSPLHF
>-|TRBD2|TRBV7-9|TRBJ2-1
TGTGCCAGCACCCGGGGGGGGGCCCCCTACAGTGAGCAGTTCTTC
CASTRGGAPYSEQFF
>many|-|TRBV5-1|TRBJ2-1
TGCGCCAGCAGGGGTGACTTAGCCCATGAGCAGTTCTTC
CASRGDLAHEQFF
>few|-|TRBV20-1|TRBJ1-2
TGCAGCCCCCCGGGGAGAAACTATGGCTACACCTTC
CSPPGRNYGYTF
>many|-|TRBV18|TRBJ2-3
TGTGCCAGCTCACTGACTCGACGTGGAGATACGCAGTATTTT
CASSLTRRGDTQYF